The sequence of this T cell receptor (beta chain) was determined in a study of identical twins (TCRdb year 2016). Looking at the study overall: To test whether fetal clonotypes persist, this study deep-sequenced TCR alpha and beta repertoires from monozygotic twins, from unrelated adults of various ages, and from cord blood. To rule out contamination, the twin experiments were replicated at different times with different library preparation protocols. Study-wide conclusions, independent of this receptor: Out-of-frame TCR alpha sequences shared between twins showed an excess of low generation-probability sequences compared with coincidental sharing between unrelated individuals. Invariant T cells such as MAIT and iNKT could partly confound zero-insertion analyses, although diverse VJ usage argued against such confounding for most clonotypes. Fewer insertions were carried by abundant cord blood beta clonotypes; a weaker similar trend was observed in young adult naive repertoires, while no such trend was observed in memory repertoires. Because the same donors could not be followed over many years, the conclusions depended on cross-sectional statistical analysis. Excess twin sharing in beta out-of-frame sequences was weaker because fewer shared sequences lowered the signal-to-noise ratio. In monozygotic twins, out-of-frame TCR alpha sharing was systematically underestimated by recombination models, although the models agreed with sharing between unrelated individuals.

Only healthy Caucasian donors were included. The twin cohort consisted of three pairs of female monozygotic twins, all aged roughly 18 to 29 years. Peripheral blood mononuclear cells were used as the source from which RNA for TCR libraries was isolated. Libraries were prepared through 5' RACE. Sequencing was carried out with an Illumina HiSeq 2000. Template switching added a universal primer binding site, and the final cDNA carried a unique molecular identifier that allowed TCR cDNA molecules to be counted accurately. Specific primers in the conserved constant-segment region were used to synthesize first-strand cDNA for TCR alpha and beta chains. To control for contamination, every cDNA library was double barcoded, receiving both a SMART-Mk sample barcode and Illumina barcodes. TruSeq adapter sequences and Illumina sample barcodes were added in two successive PCR steps. The TCR alpha and beta cDNA libraries were sequenced on the Illumina HiSeq platform using custom primers. From the authors' description of their analysis: Raw reads were processed with MiGEC to extract unique molecular identifiers, and MiXCR was used to determine CDR3 positions. For each individual, recombination models were inferred using an EM algorithm with the repgenHMM and IGoR tools. Shared clonotypes were analyzed with the tcR package in R, and sharing was normalized by the product of cloneset sizes. To study raw recombination without the effects of thymic and clonal selection, out-of-frame nonproductive sequences were analyzed. Through fastp at Q25 and MiXCR, TCRdb rebuilt clones from the public reads, retaining in-frame beta chains. When rows share a CDR3 protein, they turn into one entry using the most common DNA and genes. It is TCRdb's table, rather than the study itself, that gives the V and J calls and clone size. In this sample the table shows under 900,000 distinct CDR3 sequences, 10% to 15% of which occur a single time. Jointly, the top ten make up around 1.5% of the sample.

The germline V gene specifies SQVTM as CDR1 and ANQGSEA as CDR2. The CDR3 goes from the cysteine to the phenylalanine over 15 residues. Only the CDR3 DNA stays, 45 bases, in frame from base 1. Trimming takes 5 bases from V and 3 bases from J, and the germline ends sit 17 bases apart. A word on this clonotype: It lacks a known antigen. Per-base qualities were not stored, and no clone one base away is much larger.

Another study also made use of these data, one on yellow fever vaccine responses in identical twins. As the second publication notes: The authors reported that the T cell response to vaccination in identical twins appeared partly convergent and partly personalized. In identical twins, the study followed T cell clones that responded to the vaccine with precision.

The sequence is built from TRBV29-1 and TRBJ2-1, with no confidently assigned D gene. The sequenced sample was PBMCs. This clonotype was sampled from a woman in her late teens or twenties in good health. Read as DNA, the sequence is TGCAGCGTTTCCCAGGCCAGGACCAACTACAATGAGCAGTTCTTC. It translates to CSVSQARTNYNEQFF.